Detailed here is one T cell receptor beta chain. This specimen belongs to a study of blood T cell repertoires in COVID-19. Sequencing was performed with immunoSEQ multiplex PCR; in TCRdb, only in-frame clones are kept and a portion is missing. The table includes 90,000 to 150,000 clones, more than 60% detected once. Looked up from germline, CDR1 is SGDLS and CDR2 is YYNGEE. The CDR3 is made up of 15 amino acids. Unmatched junction bases numbered 3, after V lost 4 bases and J lost 3 bases. The chain combines TRBV9 with TRBJ2-2; 10 nucleotides agree with TRBD1. The receptor was isolated from a man aged 45-65 years with acute or convalescent COVID-19. Input material: peripheral blood. The CDR3 protein is CASSWGTGDTGELFF. The CDR3 DNA reads as TGTGCCAGCAGCTGGGGGACAGGGGACACCGGGGAGCTGTTTTTT.